This TCR beta chain was sequenced in a study of shared clonotypes between healthy human individuals. Study-wide points: Rarefaction revealed incomplete sorted-subset sequencing despite large depth.

Using immunoSEQ multiplex PCR, the repertoire was profiled, and TCRdb retains in-frame clones only, with some absent. The table lists more than 1,200,000 clones, 98% of them singletons. The V end lost 4 bases, the J end lost 8 bases, and 9 bases lay between the germline ends. CDR1 SGDLS and CDR2 YYNGEE come from the germline V gene. The CDR3 sequence is 12 residues long. None of the donors, who were healthy HIV-negative adults, had recently had acute infections or vaccinations. This clone came up once. Its specificity is unknown. Other nucleotide sequences from this sample produce the same CDR3. This receptor was identified in a man aged 25 to 40 in good health. The V and J genes are TRBV9 and TRBJ1-4; no definite D call. The sample taken for sequencing was naive CD4+ T cells sorted from blood. Subset: CD45RA+ positively selected. The CDR3 region has the DNA TGTGCCAGCAGCCGTACCAACGAAAAACTGTTTTTT. This codes for CASSRTNEKLFF.